The present T cell receptor beta chain was sequenced within a study of CD8+CD57+ T cells in acquired aplastic anemia. Study information: Sorted CD4+ and CD8+ cells gave an average of around 3 ug of DNA. Healthy donor sequencing depth: about 10 million CD4+, some 12 million CD8+ reads.

As for this clonotype: What it binds is not known.

Study observations and caveats: CD8+ Simpson's diversity in patients was not significantly different from that in controls. Overlapping CD8+ CDR3 repertoires of patients and controls contained nearly 30 shared sequences.

The template for TCR beta VDJ and CDR3 sequence profiling was genomic DNA. One entry per CDR3 protein results from TCRdb running MiXCR on the reads. The data contain 35,000 to 45,000 distinct CDR3 sequences, about 77% of them singletons. Trimming cost V 0 bases and J 6 bases, with 11 bases left between them. The CDR3 contains 14 residues. Germline loops: CDR1 KGHDR, CDR2 SFDVKD. The rearrangement uses TRBV24-1 and TRBJ2-7; D possibly corresponds to TRBD1 (6 bases). The sample comprised sorted CD4+, CD8+, or CD8+CD57+ T cells (not recorded which) from PBMCs. The sequence was collected from a human donor in good health, serving as a control. CDR3 nucleotide sequence: TGTGCCACCAGTGATTTGGCGACAGGAGGCGAGCAGTACTTC. Translation gives CATSDLATGGEQYF.